This T cell receptor (beta chain) was observed in a study of blood T cell repertoires in COVID-19. Under the authors' procedure: Reference gene primers were amplified, and this amplification served to estimate nucleated cell counts. TCRdb keeps only in-frame clones here, not all; method: immunoSEQ multiplex PCR. For V, J and clone size, that table is used; D and trimming come from the DNA. Of about 220,000 clones in the sample, 82% were seen once. This CDR3 region has 13 residues. This rearrangement joins TRBV21-1 to TRBJ2-1; the D segment call TRBD2 is taken from the table without a DNA check. TRBV21-1 is listed as a pseudogene. The sequence came from a woman aged 65 to 85 with COVID-19, enrolled during active disease. The specimen sequenced was peripheral blood. The CDR3 is CASSKARASQKFF. CDR3 nucleotide sequence: TGTGCCAGCAGCAAAGCGCGGGCCTCCCAGAAGTTCTTC.